This T cell receptor beta chain was recorded in a study of blood T cell repertoires in COVID-19. Using immunoSEQ multiplex PCR, the repertoire was profiled, and TCRdb retains in-frame clones only, with some absent. The table has approximately 210,000 clones, 80% to 90% seen once; the top ten hold 2.5% to 3%. The germline gives CDR1 LNHDA, CDR2 SQIVND (reference sequence). Trimming left V 9 bases short and J 0 bases short, with 20 bases between. CDR3 length equals 16 residues. This clonotype originated in a woman aged 40 to 50 with active or convalescent COVID-19. The chain recombines TRBV19 with TRBJ1-1; TRBD1 might be the D (6 bases). Sample: peripheral blood. The CDR3 DNA is TGTGCCAGCGGGGTCCCGGGACACGGAATGAACACTGAAGCTTTCTTT. Amino acid sequence: CASGVPGHGMNTEAFF.